A selection of T cell receptor beta chains follows, all from one sample in a study of PD-1 blockade in classical Hodgkin lymphoma. Assay: immunoSEQ multiplex PCR; the TCRdb copy retains only in-frame clones and omits some. The data hold some 110,000 clones, with roughly 90% observed a single time. This specimen was peripheral blood mononuclear cells (PBMCs), taken before the fourth cycle of nivolumab. The origin of the receptors is a human donor with classical Hodgkin lymphoma. Both conserved end residues are part of each CDR3. A D gene is named only where the DNA matches it firmly. Size values are once, few and many counts, or a class for expanded clones, and some rows have none.

.	TRBV18	.	TRBJ1-1	TGTGCCAGCTTACAGGGACTGAGAGCTGAAGCTTTCTTT	CASLQGLRAEAFF
.	TRBV11-2	.	TRBJ1-4	TGTGCCAGCAGCTTGAGCGACGGTGAAAAACTGTTTTTT	CASSLSDGEKLFF
.	TRBV7-9	once	TRBJ2-6	TGTGCCAGCAGCTCCCGGGGTGACAGAACCTCCACCGGGGCCAACGTCCTGACTTTC	CASSSRGDRTSTGANVLTF
.	TRBV18	.	TRBJ2-3	TGTGCCAGCTCACCACCATCCGCAGATACGCAGTATTTT	CASSPPSADTQYF
TRBD1	TRBV28	.	TRBJ1-2	TGTGCCAGCAGTAAACAGGGGATTAACTATGGCTACACCTTC	CASSKQGINYGYTF
.	TRBV27	.	TRBJ2-7	TGTGCCAGCAGTTCGGCTAGCGCAGCCTACGAGCAGTACTTC	CASSSASAAYEQYF
.	TRBV12-5	.	TRBJ2-7	TGTGCTAGTGGTTTGCCGGGAGTCCCCTACGAGCAGTACTTC	CASGLPGVPYEQYF
.	TRBV4-1	few	TRBJ1-2	TGCGCCAGCAGCCAAGATCTTCGGAACTATGGCTACACCTTC	CASSQDLRNYGYTF
.	TRBV5-8	few	TRBJ2-2	TGTGCCAGCACCTTCCCGAAAGTAGGCGGCGGGGAGCTGTTTTTT	CASTFPKVGGGELFF
.	TRBV5-1	.	TRBJ2-2	TGCGCCAGCAGCGGCCAGCGAGTTCCGGGGGAGCTGTTTTTT	CASSGQRVPGELFF
.	TRBV11-2	.	TRBJ2-2	TGTGCCAGCAGCTTAAAAGGGCAGATCGTGTGGGGCACCGGGGAGCTGTTTTTT	CASSLKGQIVWGTGELFF
TRBD1	TRBV6-1	once	TRBJ1-2	TGTGCCAGCAGTGAAGAGGAAGGACAGGCCTCTGCGGCCTACACCTTC	CASSEEEGQASAAYTF
.	TRBV11-2	.	TRBJ2-7	TGTGCCAGCAGCCCACTCGGGGGGCGGACCTACGAGCAGTACTTC	CASSPLGGRTYEQYF
TRBD2	TRBV13	.	TRBJ2-5	TGTGCCAGCAGCTCTAGCGGGAGGGCCCTCGAGACCCAGTACTTC	CASSSSGRALETQYF
TRBD1	TRBV28	.	TRBJ1-4	TGTGCCAGCAGCCCTGGACAGGGGGGGAGTGAAAAACTGTTTTTT	CASSPGQGGSEKLFF
TRBD1	TRBV5-6	.	TRBJ1-1	TGTGCCAGCAGCTGGAACAGGGGTGCCACTGAAGCTTTCTTT	CASSWNRGATEAFF
.	TRBV2	.	TRBJ1-1	TGTGCCAGCAGGGACAGGAACACTGAAGCTTTCTTT	CASRDRNTEAFF
.	TRBV7-9	.	TRBJ2-7	TGTGCCAGCAGTTATATCCGGGTAGAGAGCGAGCAGTACTTC	CASSYIRVESEQYF
TRBD2	TRBV2	.	TRBJ2-5	TGTGCCAGCAGCGTAAGGACTAGCGGGAGGTCCGGGGAGACCCAGTACTTC	CASSVRTSGRSGETQYF
.	TRBV2	.	TRBJ2-5	TGTGCCAGCAGGCGCCAGGCCCGAGAGACCCAGTACTTC	CASRRQARETQYF
.	TRBV19	.	TRBJ1-4	TGTGCCAGTAGCGCCCCCCCGACATGGAGGCATGAAAAACTGTTTTTT	CASSAPPTWRHEKLFF
.	TRBV28	.	TRBJ2-6	TGTGCCAGCAGTTTGCCGAGGGGGACGGGGGTTGGGGCCAACGTCCTGACTTTC	CASSLPRGTGVGANVLTF
TRBD1	TRBV27	.	TRBJ2-1	TGTGCCAGCAGGCAGGGGGAATGGAATGAGCAGTTCTTC	CASRQGEWNEQFF
TRBD1	TRBV2	.	TRBJ1-1	TGTGCCAGCGCCTCCGGGACAGGAATGAACACTGAAGCTTTCTTT	CASASGTGMNTEAFF
TRBD2	TRBV4-2	.	TRBJ2-3	TGTGCCAGCAGCCCTGGACTAGCGGGGGCTAACACAGATACGCAGTATTTT	CASSPGLAGANTDTQYF
TRBD2	TRBV2	.	TRBJ2-7	TGTGCCAGCAGTCTAGCGGGAGCGGGGAAGGAGCAGTACTTC	CASSLAGAGKEQYF
.	TRBV7-2	.	TRBJ2-7	TGTGCCAGCAGCTCGACAGGCTACGAGCAGTACTTC	CASSSTGYEQYF
.	TRBV5-6	.	TRBJ2-2	TGTGCCAGCAGCTCCCACCGTCTCGAGCTGTTTTTT	CASSSHRLELFF
TRBD1	TRBV5-4	.	TRBJ2-7	TGTGCCAGCAGCATTGGACAGGGGGCTGAGGAGCAGTACTTC	CASSIGQGAEEQYF
TRBD2	TRBV6-6	.	TRBJ2-2	TGTGCCAGCAGTACTACCGGGACTAGCGCATCCGGGGAGCTGTTTTTT	CASSTTGTSASGELFF
.	TRBV6-1	.	TRBJ2-7	TGTGCCAGCAGGGAGGACGGTAACGAGCAGTACTTC	CASREDGNEQYF
TRBD1	TRBV7-9	.	TRBJ2-5	TGTGCCAGCAGCTTATCGGACAGGGTGGGCGAGACCCAGTACTTC	CASSLSDRVGETQYF
TRBD1	TRBV6-6	.	TRBJ1-5	TGTGCCAGCACCGGGACAGGAGACAATCAGCCCCAGCATTTT	CASTGTGDNQPQHF
.	TRBV7-9	.	TRBJ1-4	TGTGCCAGCAGACACCAGGCGGGGGGTAGGGGTGAAAAACTGTTTTTT	CASRHQAGGRGEKLFF
.	TRBV6-4	once	TRBJ2-7	TGTGCCAGCAGTGGCCCCAGGTGGGAGCAGTACTTC	CASSGPRWEQYF
.	TRBV18	.	TRBJ2-3	TGTGCCAGCTCACCATTTGTCGGTGATACGCAGTATTTT	CASSPFVGDTQYF
.	TRBV2	.	TRBJ2-1	TGTGCCAGCAGTGAAGCCGGAAGGGACTACAATGAGCAGTTCTTC	CASSEAGRDYNEQFF
TRBD2	TRBV29-1	.	TRBJ2-7	TGCAGCGCAGTAATTGGGACTAGCGGGAGTAGGGAGCAGTACTTC	CSAVIGTSGSREQYF
.	TRBV6-4	.	TRBJ2-2	TGTGCCAGCACTCCCGACGGGGACTACACCGGGGAGCTGTTTTTT	CASTPDGDYTGELFF
.	TRBV19	.	TRBJ1-4	TGTGCCAGTAGTATATCCAGTGAAAAACTGTTTTTT	CASSISSEKLFF
TRBD2	TRBV29-1	.	TRBJ2-2	TGCAGCGTTGTAGGGGGACTAGCGAACACCGGGGAGCTGTTTTTT	CSVVGGLANTGELFF
.	TRBV4-3	.	TRBJ1-4	TGCGCCAGCAGCCAAGAGAAAGGGGTTTCTAATGAAAAACTGTTTTTT	CASSQEKGVSNEKLFF
.	TRBV19	.	TRBJ2-5	TGTGCCAGTAGTATAAGGGCGACAGAGACCCAGTACTTC	CASSIRATETQYF
.	TRBV18	.	TRBJ1-1	TGTGCCAGCTCACCAAGGCAGGGTGGTAGCACTGAAGCTTTCTTT	CASSPRQGGSTEAFF
TRBD2	TRBV28	once	TRBJ2-1	TGTGCCAGCAGACCGGGGCGGGAGGGCCGCAATGAGCAGTTCTTC	CASRPGREGRNEQFF
.	TRBV7-1	.	TRBJ2-7	TGTGCCAGCAGCTTAGTTTTCGGGGACGAGCAGTACTTC	CASSLVFGDEQYF